This T cell receptor beta chain was captured by sequencing in a study of blood T cells in healthy people across ages. Study overall: Through template switching, about one barcoded beta molecule was captured per two T cells, as measured in model experiments. Study-level findings and limits: Because sorting was not performed, PBMCs prevented conclusive naive versus antigen-experienced comparison.

Combining a sample-barcoded 5' primer with a J-beta primer mix, a second PCR ran for about 7 to 12 cycles. One entry per CDR3 protein, called by TCRdb with MiXCR from the 5' RACE reads. In the table there are more than 500,000 distinct CDR3 sequences, roughly a quarter of which are singletons. Staff drew roughly 10 milliliters of peripheral blood from each donor. Regarding this clonotype: Antigen unknown.

Sequenced material: blood. The receptor comes from a woman in her 70s in good health.

CDR3 loop: CASNKQGAWEAFF. The CDR3 nucleotides are TGTGCCAGCAACAAACAGGGGGCGTGGGAAGCTTTCTTT. This chain joins TRBV6-6 and TRBJ1-1; 9 nucleotides align to TRBD1. Germline-derived CDR1 and CDR2 are MNHNY and SVGAGI (reference sequence). This CDR3 spans 13 amino acids. V shed 7 bases and J 8 bases; nucleotides not matched to a gene: 8.